This T cell receptor (beta chain) was captured by sequencing in a study of blood T cell repertoires in COVID-19. Study information: COVID-19 samples collected from the United States, Italy and Spain covered acute and convalescent phases.

Sequencing was performed with immunoSEQ multiplex PCR; in TCRdb, only in-frame clones are kept and a portion is missing. The data contain about 280,000 clones, around 88% of them seen just once; the ten biggest clones take up over 6%. For recovered donors of Cohort 3, there were two negative PCRs, clearance, or symptom resolution. Germline V gives CDR1 MNHEY, CDR2 SMNVEV (reference sequence). The CDR3 runs 12 residues. Trimming took 8 bases from V and 7 from J; bases not matched to a gene: 6. V is TRBV27 and J is TRBJ2-7; 9 bases line up with TRBD1. The TCR comes from a middle-aged woman who had recovered from COVID-19. Sequencing used PBMCs or T cells enriched from blood (not recorded which). The CDR3 reads CASRTGVREQYF. CDR3 nucleotide sequence: TGTGCCAGCCGGACAGGGGTGAGAGAGCAGTACTTC.